The sequence of this TCR beta chain was determined in a study of Ad26.COV2.S vaccination and SARS-CoV-2 variants. This table comes from immunoSEQ multiplex PCR, and its TCRdb copy is limited to in-frame clones, with some not included. The repertoire has fewer than 400,000 clones, over 80% of them found once; the top ten carry approximately 2%. The sample holds a few counts of this clone. The treatment is: 15 to 20 received Ad26.COV2.S at low or high dose, single or two shots; 5 received placebo; per-sample allocation not given. Samples analyzed were those drawn on day 63 after the first vaccine or placebo injection. The source of this sequence is a person aged 18-65 years who received the Ad26.COV2.S COVID-19 vaccine or a placebo. The source was peripheral blood, collected in a trial of Ad26.COV2.S vaccine versus placebo.

In DNA form, the CDR3 reads TGTGCCAGCAGTTACGATGTAGCTGGGGATGGCTACACCTTC. It yields the protein CASSYDVAGDGYTF. The rearrangement links TRBV6-6 to TRBJ1-2, with D uncertain. CDR1 is MNHNY and CDR2 is SVGAGI in the germline V gene (reference sequence). Trimming took off 2 bases at V and 6 bases at J, with 13 bases between the two ends. The CDR3 spans 14 residues.